The rows below give T cell receptor beta chains drawn from one sample of a study of regulatory T cells in long-lasting Graves disease. TCRdb called the multiplex PCR reads again in MiXCR, with one record for every CDR3 protein. The sample lists fewer than 500,000 distinct CDR3 sequences, around 15% occurring once. These records were also assigned to another study, of T cells in Graves' hyperthyroidism and ophthalmopathy.

This specimen consisted of peripheral blood mononuclear cells (PBMCs), obtained at new diagnosis, from a patient treated with antithyroid drugs. The receptors shown here come from a man in his forties with Graves disease. CDR3s include the opening cysteine and the closing phenylalanine or tryptophan. A D gene is named only where the DNA matches it firmly. Clone size appears in some rows only: once, few, many, or a class for an expanded clone.

TRBD1,TRBV28,few,TRBJ1-5,TGTGCCACCGCCGGGACAGGGTTTAATCAGCCCCAGCATTTT,CATAGTGFNQPQHF
NA,TRBV5-1,few,TRBJ2-1,TGCGCCAGCAGCTCCGACCTCGGGGGAAACAATGAGCAGTTCTTC,CASSSDLGGNNEQFF
NA,TRBV28,NA,TRBJ2-7,TGTGCCAGCAGTACGGGACTTCTTGGAGAGCAGTACTTC,CASSTGLLGEQYF
TRBD2,TRBV10-3,few,TRBJ2-3,TGTGCCACCGGACTAGCGGGGTCAGATACGCAGTATTTT,CATGLAGSDTQYF
NA,TRBV7-9,NA,TRBJ2-7,TGTGCCAGCAGAAGAGGGGACAACTACGAGCAGTACTTC,CASRRGDNYEQYF
NA,TRBV7-2,many,TRBJ1-6,TGTGCCAGCAGCACGTCGGGCGGGGTATATAATTCACCCCTCCACTTT,CASSTSGGVYNSPLHF
NA,TRBV5-1,few,TRBJ2-7,TGCGCCAGCAGCAAGGGACGGAGCTCCTACGAGCAGTACTTC,CASSKGRSSYEQYF
NA,TRBV24-1,many,TRBJ2-3,TGTGCCACCAGTGATGCAAAAGGGGCGGGTAGCACAGATACGCAGTATTTT,CATSDAKGAGSTDTQYF
NA,TRBV16,NA,TRBJ1-1,TGTGCCAGCAGCCAATTTCACCAGGGCGGCACTGAAGCTTTCTTT,CASSQFHQGGTEAFF
TRBD2,TRBV24-1,many,TRBJ2-3,TGTGCCACCAGTGATGGACCGGGACTAGCGGGAGATAATACGCAGTATTTT,CATSDGPGLAGDNTQYF
NA,TRBV3-1,NA,TRBJ2-5,TGTGCCAGCAGCCAGTCCCTAGAGGAGACCCAGTACTTC,CASSQSLEETQYF
NA,TRBV28,many,TRBJ2-5,TGTGCCAGCAGTTTCACCGGGACCCAGTACTTC,CASSFTGTQYF
TRBD1,TRBV14,few,TRBJ2-5,TGTGCCAGCAGCCAAAGACAGGGTAGAGAGACCCAGTACTTC,CASSQRQGRETQYF
NA,TRBV30,many,TRBJ1-1,TGTGCCTGGTCGACAGGACCAAAAGCTTTCTTT,CAWSTGPKAFF
TRBD1,TRBV5-1,many,TRBJ1-1,TGCGCCAGCAGCTCGGGACAGGGGATGAACACTGAAGCTTTCTTT,CASSSGQGMNTEAFF
TRBD2,TRBV18,few,TRBJ2-7,TGTGCCAGCTCACCAACTAGCGGGAGTATCTACGAGCAGTACTTC,CASSPTSGSIYEQYF
TRBD1,TRBV5-5,many,TRBJ2-1,TGTGCCAGCAGTGTCACCGGACAGGATTACAATGAGCAGTTCTTC,CASSVTGQDYNEQFF
TRBD1,TRBV28,many,TRBJ2-7,TGTGCCAGCAGTTCCATTCGGACAGGAACCTACGAGCAGTACTTC,CASSSIRTGTYEQYF
TRBD1,TRBV28,many,TRBJ2-3,TGTGCCAGCAGCGCTACAGGGGGCGCATGGGATACGCAGTATTTT,CASSATGGAWDTQYF
TRBD2,TRBV6-1,NA,TRBJ2-1,TGTGCCACCCTTAAGGGGACTAGCGGCTTCAATGAGCAGTTCTTC,CATLKGTSGFNEQFF
NA,TRBV27,many,TRBJ2-7,TGTGCCAGCAGTTTACAAATGGTATTGGGCAGCCAAGCGGAGCAGTACTTC,CASSLQMVLGSQAEQYF
TRBD1,TRBV30,many,TRBJ2-5,TGTGCCTGGGACCGGACAGGGGGAGAGACCCAGTACTTC,CAWDRTGGETQYF
TRBD2,TRBV3-1,many,TRBJ2-5,TGTGCCAGCAGCCAAGACAGCGGGAGGCTACAGACCCAGTACTTC,CASSQDSGRLQTQYF
TRBD2,TRBV20-1,few,TRBJ2-4,TGCAGTGCCCCGGGGCTAGCGGGAGCCAAAAACATTCAGTACTTC,CSAPGLAGAKNIQYF
TRBD2,TRBV11-2,many,TRBJ2-1,TGTGCCAGCAGCTCAGGACTAGCGGGCTCCTACAATGAGCAGTTCTTC,CASSSGLAGSYNEQFF
TRBD2,TRBV20-1,many,TRBJ2-7,TGCAGTGCTAGTCTTACTAGCGGGAGTAGTGAGCAGTACTTC,CSASLTSGSSEQYF
NA,TRBV20-1,few,TRBJ1-1,TGCAGTGCACGGGCGGGGGCAATGAACACTGGAGCTTTCTTT,CSARAGAMNTGAFF
NA,TRBV20-1,NA,TRBJ2-3,TGCAGTGCTAGAGGCAGGGCAGATACGCAGTATTTT,CSARGRADTQYF
TRBD1,TRBV28,many,TRBJ2-1,TGTGCCAGCAGTTGGGACAGGGATGAGCAGTTCTTC,CASSWDRDEQFF
TRBD1,TRBV28,many,TRBJ2-3,TGTGCCAGCAGTTTGGTTCCCGGGACAGGGACCACAGATACGCAGTATTTT,CASSLVPGTGTTDTQYF
NA,TRBV20-1,many,TRBJ1-1,TGCAGTGCTAGAGATTTCGGCCCCCAATCTTACACTGAAGCTTTCTTT,CSARDFGPQSYTEAFF
NA,TRBV6-2/TRBV6-3,NA,TRBJ2-7,TGTGCCAGCAGTGAAGCAGGGGTTCGCGAGCAGTACTTC,CASSEAGVREQYF
NA,TRBV2,many,TRBJ2-2,TGTGCCAGCAGTGAAGTGGAAGAGGGAATCGGGGAGCTGTTTTTT,CASSEVEEGIGELFF
TRBD2,TRBV11-2,many,TRBJ2-3,TGTGCCAGCAGCTTATCCGGGACTAGCGGGAGGGATACGCAGTATTTT,CASSLSGTSGRDTQYF
NA,TRBV19,NA,TRBJ2-3,TGTGCCAGTAGTTTGAGACAGGTGGATACGCAGTATTTT,CASSLRQVDTQYF
TRBD1,TRBV5-1,many,TRBJ1-5,TGCGCCAGCAGCGAACAGGGGGCTAGCAATCAGCCCCAGCATTTT,CASSEQGASNQPQHF
TRBD2,TRBV28,many,TRBJ2-1,TGTGCCAGCAGCCGTGGACTAGCGGAAAGCTCCTACAATGAGCAGTTCTTC,CASSRGLAESSYNEQFF
TRBD2,TRBV24-1,many,TRBJ2-1,TGTGCCACCAGTGACCTTAGCGGGGGCTCCTACAATGAGCAGTTCTTC,CATSDLSGGSYNEQFF
NA,TRBV12-3/TRBV12-4,NA,TRBJ2-2,TGTGCCAGCAGCTCCCCCTTGCGGGCCTACACCGGGGAGCTGTTTTTT,CASSSPLRAYTGELFF
NA,TRBV3-1,NA,TRBJ1-1,TGTGCCAGCAGCCAAGAATCGGGAGTTTTCTTT,CASSQESGVFF
NA,TRBV6-1,NA,TRBJ2-7,TGTGCCAGCCGGCTGGGCGGTCTTGTGGAGCAGTACTTC,CASRLGGLVEQYF
NA,TRBV5-1,many,TRBJ2-5,TGCGCCAGCAGCCACCCGGACAGTCGAGAGACCCAGTACTTC,CASSHPDSRETQYF
NA,TRBV3-1,NA,TRBJ1-2,TGTGCCAGCAGGGCACCCGGGTCCGGTGGCTACACCTTC,CASRAPGSGGYTF
TRBD2,TRBV29-1,many,TRBJ2-7,TGCAGCGTCCGTAGCGGGAGAGGGTACGAGCAGTACTTC,CSVRSGRGYEQYF
NA,TRBV9,few,TRBJ1-6,TGTGCCAGCAGCGTAAATCCCGGTTCACCCCTCCACTTT,CASSVNPGSPLHF
TRBD2,TRBV27,few,TRBJ2-7,TGTGCCAGCAGTAGATCCGGGACTAGACCCTACGAGCAGTACTTC,CASSRSGTRPYEQYF
TRBD2,TRBV6-1,NA,TRBJ2-3,TGTGCCAGCAGTCTTAGCGGGAGGGCGGCGGATACGCAGTATTTT,CASSLSGRAADTQYF
NA,TRBV7-9,many,TRBJ2-7,TGTGCCAGCAGCTTAGGAAGACAGGCGAACTCCTACGAGCAGTACTTC,CASSLGRQANSYEQYF
NA,TRBV29-1,many,TRBJ2-3,TGCAGCGTTCCATACCCCCGGGATACGCAGTATTTT,CSVPYPRDTQYF
TRBD1,TRBV10-3,many,TRBJ2-7,TGTGCCATCAGGAAGACAGGGGGCAAAGCGGGAGATCGCGAGCAGTACTTC,CAIRKTGGKAGDREQYF